The 30 T cell receptor beta chains below all came from one sample that was sequenced in a study of cytomegalovirus exposure and HLA in healthy donors. It was with 60 Vbeta and 13 Jbeta primers that the PCR ran. Measured with immunoSEQ multiplex PCR; TCRdb has only the in-frame clones, and not every one. The sample contains over 150,000 clones, roughly four fifths of which appear only once. Sample: PBMCs. The source of these receptors is a male donor in good health and CMV-seronegative.

This rearrangement joins TRBV6-6 to TRBJ2-1; unclear D gene. With 7 bases removed from V and 7 bases from J, the gap between germline ends came to 14 bases. The CDR3 spans 13 residues. CDR1 and CDR2 from the germline V gene are MNHNY and SVGAGI (reference sequence). The DNA of the CDR3 is TGTGCCAGCACCCAGTCTGGCTTGAATGAGCAGTTCTTC. This translates into CASTQSGLNEQFF.

The rearrangement links TRBV29-1 to TRBJ1-5, with TRBD1 identical over 9 bases. Per germline, CDR1 SQVTM and CDR2 ANQGSEA. This CDR3 has 14 residues. V was clipped by 6 bases and J by 0 bases; unmatched bases: 3. DNA for the CDR3: TGCAGCGTCGGGACAGGGAGTAGCAATCAGCCCCAGCATTTT. It codes for CSVGTGSSNQPQHF.

The CDR3 DNA is TGTGCCAGCACCCCCCGACAAAGAAATTCACCCCTCCACTTT. This translates into CASTPRQRNSPLHF. V and J are TRBV6-6 and TRBJ1-6; D ambiguous. CDR3 size: 14 residues. Deletions cut 7 bases from V and 7 bases from J, with 14 bases between. Looked up from germline, CDR1 is MNHNY and CDR2 is SVGAGI (reference sequence).

The chain carries TRBV18 and TRBJ1-5; 7 bases are a match to TRBD1. V lost 4 bases to trimming and J lost 2 bases; unmatched junction nucleotides: 8. The CDR3 totals 16 residues. The germline V gene encodes CDR1 KGHSH and CDR2 LQKENI. The CDR3 nucleotides are TGTGCCAGCTCACGACAGGGAGAGGCGGGCAATCAGCCCCAGCATTTT. This encodes CASSRQGEAGNQPQHF.

A remark on this clone: The junction and the germline gene differ at one end; a read error may be behind it. J is TRBJ2-2 and V is TRBV4-1; the D gene is possibly TRBD2 (6 bases). The CDR3 has 16 amino acids. Germline V lookup: CDR1 MGHRA, CDR2 YSYEKL. The CDR3 sequence: CASSHLAVSNTGGLFF. CDR3 coding DNA: TGCGCCAGCAGCCACCTCGCGGTTTCGAACACCGGGGGGCTGTTTTTT.

In its sample, this clone was seen a few times. V and J are TRBV14 and TRBJ2-7; D not certain. Deletions cut 2 bases from V and 3 bases from J, with 2 bases between. The CDR3 is 11 residues long. CDR1 is SGHDN, CDR2 FVKESK, per germline. CDR3 nucleotides: TGTGCCAGCAGCCAATACTACGAGCAGTACTTC. Protein: CASSQYYEQYF.

This chain joins TRBV5-1 and TRBJ1-2; D gene unclear. The germline V gene encodes CDR1 SGHRS and CDR2 YFSETQ. The germline V and J ends were trimmed by 0 bases and 6 bases, with 15 bases remaining between them. There are 15 residues in the CDR3. The CDR3 loop reads CASSLAGRAGDGYTF. The CDR3 DNA reads TGCGCCAGCAGCTTGGCTGGCCGGGCCGGGGATGGCTACACCTTC.

This clone came up a few times. This sequence joins TRBV4-1 and TRBJ1-1; tentative D call: TRBD1 (6 bases). The CDR3 totals 15 residues. Germline values: CDR1 MGHRA, CDR2 YSYEKL. Trimming took 5 bases from V and 4 from J, leaving 17 bases between them. The CDR3 is CASSTAGGQSTEAFF. The DNA for the CDR3 is TGCGCCAGCAGCACCGCGGGGGGGCAAAGCACTGAAGCTTTCTTT.

The chain has TRBV2 and TRBJ1-2, with D uncertain. Per germline, CDR1 SNHLY and CDR2 FYNNEI. V lost 6 bases and J 8 bases, leaving 16 bases between the germline ends. The CDR3 loop spans 13 amino acids. The CDR3: CASSAGAQWGYTF. The CDR3 nucleotides read TGTGCCAGCAGCGCGGGAGCCCAGTGGGGCTACACCTTC.

The chain uses TRBV7-9 and TRBJ2-7, with D possibly TRBD2 on 6 matching bases. V lost 2 bases to trimming and J lost 7 bases, with 18 bases between them. CDR3 size: 15 residues. Looked up from germline, CDR1 is SEHNR and CDR2 is FQNEAQ (reference sequence). CDR3 loop: CASSLFPPGGTEQYF. In DNA form, the CDR3 reads TGTGCCAGCAGCTTATTCCCCCCTGGTGGGACTGAGCAGTACTTC.

In this sample, this clone turned up a few times. This chain joins TRBV7-9 and TRBJ2-6; 7 bases fit TRBD2. The CDR3 totals 16 residues. J lost 2 bases, V lost 5 bases, and 6 bases had no gene match. Per germline, CDR1 SEHNR and CDR2 FQNEAQ (reference sequence). CDR3 coding DNA: TGTGCCAGCAGCCCCTGGGGGGGGGCTGGGGCCAACGTCCTGACTTTC. This codes for CASSPWGGAGANVLTF.

V is TRBV5-1 and J is TRBJ2-5, with TRBD2 as a possible D gene (5 bases). Germline values: CDR1 SGHRS, CDR2 YFSETQ. The CDR3 runs to 14 residues. V lost 2 bases and J lost 4, with 12 bases in between. CDR3 coding DNA: TGCGCCAGCAGCTTTCTAGGAGGAGCAGAGACCCAGTACTTC. Translation: CASSFLGGAETQYF.

The J gene is TRBJ1-5, the V gene TRBV28; 8 bases agree with TRBD1. The CDR3 sequence is 15 residues long. Germline V gives CDR1 MDHEN, CDR2 SYDVKM. V was clipped by 3 bases and J by 1 base; unmatched bases: 2. The CDR3 DNA reads as TGTGCCAGCAGTTTGAGGACAGGGAGCAATCAGCCCCAGCATTTT. It encodes CASSLRTGSNQPQHF.

Ten or more counts support this clone. The CDR3 DNA follows: TGTGCCAGCAGAAGACAGGGGGAGATCTATGGCTACACCTTC. Protein product: CASRRQGEIYGYTF. This chain uses TRBV6-1 with TRBJ1-2, with 9 positions matching TRBD1. The CDR3 contains 14 residues. Trimming cost V 6 bases and J 4 bases; bases outside gene matches: 6. The germline V gene has CDR1 MNHNS and CDR2 SASEGT.

The chain uses TRBV7-9 and TRBJ1-5; D is possibly TRBD1 (5 bases). Germline V gene lookup returns CDR1 SEHNR and CDR2 FQNEAQ (reference sequence). There are 15 residues in the CDR3. V lost 1 base and J lost 9, with 16 bases in between. The CDR3 reads CASSLDVSGGRPQHF. As DNA, the CDR3 is TGTGCCAGCAGCTTAGATGTGTCGGGGGGTAGGCCCCAGCATTTT.

This chain connects TRBV9 to TRBJ2-1; 8 nucleotides match TRBD1. The germline gives CDR1 SGDLS, CDR2 YYNGEE. The CDR3 sequence is 14 residues long. V lost 3 bases to trimming and J lost 5 bases; unmatched junction nucleotides: 4. For the CDR3, the DNA is TGTGCCAGCAGCGAGGGACAGGTAAACAATGAGCAGTTCTTC. It specifies CASSEGQVNNEQFF.

The rearrangement uses TRBV6-6 and TRBJ1-3, with D possibly TRBD1 on 5 matching bases. The V end was cut by 5 bases, the J end by 0 bases, with 8 bases between. The CDR3 loop spans 14 amino acids. Germline CDR1 MNHNY, CDR2 SVGAGI (reference sequence). CDR3 amino acids: CASSDSFSGNTIYF. In nucleotides, the CDR3 is TGTGCCAGCAGTGACAGCTTCTCTGGAAACACCATATATTTT.

V is TRBV6-5 and J is TRBJ1-5; 9 bases agree with TRBD1. Germline V gene data show CDR1 as MNHEY and CDR2 as SVGAGI. The CDR3 has 14 amino acids. V lost 4 bases to trimming and J lost 6 bases; unmatched junction nucleotides: 4. The CDR3, as DNA: TGTGCCAGCAGTTGGACAGGGGCGGCTCAGCCCCAGCATTTT. It codes for CASSWTGAAQPQHF.

This clone was recorded only once. The CDR3 sequence: CASRYRDLNQPQHF. The CDR3 nucleotides are TGTGCCAGCAGATACAGGGATCTGAATCAGCCCCAGCATTTT. V and J are TRBV2 and TRBJ1-5; D possibly corresponds to TRBD1 (6 bases). Germline CDR1 SNHLY, CDR2 FYNNEI. V lost 6 bases and J 4 bases, leaving 13 bases between the germline ends. This CDR3 spans 14 amino acids. Supplemented by reference TRBV2 and TRBJ1-5, the full variable domain reads EPEVTQTPSHQVTQMGQEVILRCVPISNHLYFYWYRQILGQKVEFLVSFYNNEISEKSEIFDDQFSVERPDGSNFTLKIRSTKLEDSAMYFCASRYRDLNQPQHFGDGTRLSIL.

V gene TRBV7-2 combines with J gene TRBJ2-1; TRBD2 might be the D (7 bases). The CDR3 totals 17 residues. V lost 1 base to trimming and J lost 5 bases, with 18 bases between them. CDR1 SGHTA and CDR2 FQGNSA come from the germline V gene. The CDR3 DNA sequence: TGTGCCAGCAGCTTAGGGGGAGGGGGAGGACCTAACAATGAGCAGTTCTTC. Protein product: CASSLGGGGGPNNEQFF. Full variable domain (outside the CDR3, taken from reference TRBV7-2 and TRBJ2-1): GAGVSQSPSNKVTEKGKDVELRCDPISGHTALYWYRQSLGQGLEFLIYFQGNSAPDKSGLPSDRFSAERTGGSVSTLTIQRTQQEDSAVYLCASSLGGGGGPNNEQFFGPGTRLTVL.

This chain joins TRBV7-3 and TRBJ2-1; 13 positions match TRBD2. CDR1 SGHTA and CDR2 FQGTGA come from the germline V gene. V dropped 1 base and J dropped 6; count of bases not matched to a gene: 3. This CDR3 is built from 16 residues. In DNA, the CDR3 is TGTGCCAGCAGCTTAAGAGGGACTAGCGGGACCAATGAGCAGTTCTTC. Residues: CASSLRGTSGTNEQFF.

This clone has only one observation. J is TRBJ2-2 and V is TRBV4-1, with a tentative D call TRBD2 (7 bases). Germline CDR1 reads MGHRA; CDR2 reads YSYEKL. Trimming removed 0 bases at V and 6 bases at J, with 8 bases between. The CDR3 extends over 14 amino acids. This CDR3 reads CASSQEGGAGELFF. The CDR3 nucleotides read TGCGCCAGCAGCCAAGAAGGGGGGGCCGGGGAGCTGTTTTTT.

The chain is built from TRBV9 and TRBJ1-1; the D gene is possibly TRBD1 (6 bases). V lost 4 bases and J 4 bases, leaving 17 bases between the germline ends. Germline CDR1 SGDLS, CDR2 YYNGEE. The CDR3 loop spans 15 amino acids. The CDR3 spells CASSPSGIGGTEAFF. Here the CDR3 DNA reads TGTGCCAGCAGCCCCTCCGGGATAGGGGGCACTGAAGCTTTCTTT. The variable domain in full, completed from reference TRBV9 and TRBJ1-1, reads DSGVTQTPKHLITATGQRVTLRCSPRSGDLSVYWYQQSLDQGLQFLIQYYNGEERAKGNILERFSAQQFPDLHSELNLSSLELGDSALYFCASSPSGIGGTEAFFGQGTRLTVV.

The V and J genes are TRBV25-1 and TRBJ2-3; TRBD2 matches 13 bases. V was clipped by 2 bases and J by 1 base; unmatched bases: 6. Germline-derived CDR1 and CDR2 are MGHDK and SYGVNS. The CDR3 extends over 18 amino acids. The CDR3 here is CASSERTSGSGGTDTQYF. The CDR3 region has the DNA TGTGCCAGCAGTGAAAGGACTAGCGGGAGCGGGGGCACAGATACGCAGTATTTT.

The chain uses TRBV28 and TRBJ2-7; 7 bases line up with TRBD2. This CDR3 comprises 17 residues. After removal of 3 bases from V and 4 bases from J, the junction contained 15 bases not matched to a gene. CDR1 is MDHEN, CDR2 SYDVKM, per germline. The CDR3 region has the DNA TGTGCCAGCAGTTTTTCCCCGTCTGGGCTAGCGGATTACGAGCAGTACTTC. Translated: CASSFSPSGLADYEQYF. Filled out from reference TRBV28 and TRBJ2-7, the complete variable domain reads DVKVTQSSRYLVKRTGEKVFLECVQDMDHENMFWYRQDPGLGLRLIYFSYDVKMKEKGDIPEGYSVSREKKERFSLILESASTNQTSMYLCASSFSPSGLADYEQYFGPGTRLTVT.

This clone was counted between two and nine times. The gene calls are TRBV5-5 and TRBJ1-1, with 8 bases fitting TRBD1. J was trimmed by 2 bases and V by 5 bases; bases with no gene match: 8. Germline V gene lookup returns CDR1 SGHKS and CDR2 YYEKEE (reference sequence). CDR3 length equals 15 residues. Here the CDR3 reads CASRRDTGGNTEAFF. The CDR3 region has the DNA TGTGCCAGCAGGCGTGACACAGGGGGAAACACTGAAGCTTTCTTT.

CDR3 amino acids: CASTPDRSPYNSPLHF. CDR3 in DNA: TGTGCCAGTACCCCGGACAGGAGCCCCTATAATTCACCCCTCCACTTT. The rearrangement links TRBV19 to TRBJ1-6, with TRBD1 matching 7 bases. With 7 bases clipped from V and 2 bases from J, the junction kept 8 bases outside the gene matches. Germline V gives CDR1 LNHDA, CDR2 SQIVND (reference sequence). The CDR3 has 16 amino acids.

This clone showed up just a few times. The CDR3 DNA reads TGTGCCAGCACCATCAGACAGGGGAGCTATGGCTACACCTTC. This encodes CASTIRQGSYGYTF. The chain carries TRBV6-1 and TRBJ1-2, with 8 bases matching TRBD1. This CDR3 region has 14 residues. In germline, CDR1 is MNHNS, CDR2 SASEGT. The J segment lost 4 bases and the V segment lost 7 bases, leaving 8 bases of the junction unmatched.

Turning to this clone: Its ends do not fully match the called genes, so a read error is possible. The rearrangement uses TRBV7-9 and TRBJ1-6; 8 nucleotides line up with TRBD1. CDR3 length equals 16 residues. Germline CDR1 SEHNR, CDR2 FQNEAQ (reference sequence). This chain's CDR3 is CSSSLWTGFGNSPLHF. Written as DNA, the CDR3 is TGTTCCAGCAGCTTATGGACAGGGTTTGGTAATTCACCCCTCCACTTT.

This clone was observed a single time. The genes are TRBV6-4 and TRBJ1-2; possible D gene TRBD1, 5 bases. Between the trimmed V and J ends, which lost 6 bases and 7 bases, there was a span of 15 bases. The CDR3 contains 13 residues. CDR1 is MRHNA, CDR2 SNTAGT, per germline. This chain's CDR3 is CASSPVAGSGYTF. For the CDR3, the DNA is TGTGCCAGCAGCCCCGTCGCAGGGTCTGGCTACACCTTC.